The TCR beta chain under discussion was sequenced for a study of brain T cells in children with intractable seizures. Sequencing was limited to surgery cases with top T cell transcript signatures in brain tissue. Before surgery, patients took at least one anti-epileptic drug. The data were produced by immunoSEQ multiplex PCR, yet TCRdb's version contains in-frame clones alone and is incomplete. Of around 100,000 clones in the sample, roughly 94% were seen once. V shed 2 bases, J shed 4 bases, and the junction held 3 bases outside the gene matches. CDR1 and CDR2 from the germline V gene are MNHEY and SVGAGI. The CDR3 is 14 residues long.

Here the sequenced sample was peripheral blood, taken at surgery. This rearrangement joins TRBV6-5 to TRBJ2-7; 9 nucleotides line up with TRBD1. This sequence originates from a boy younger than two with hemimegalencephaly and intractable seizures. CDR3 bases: TGTGCCAGCAGTTACGGGGACAGGGAGTACGAGCAGTACTTC. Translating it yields CASSYGDREYEQYF.